A selection of T cell receptor beta chains follows, all from one sample in a study of early T cells in non-severe SARS-CoV-2 infection. TCRdb called the 5' RACE reads again in MiXCR, with one record for every CDR3 protein. The table shows around 25,000 distinct CDR3 sequences, with around 4.8% occurring only once. Sequencing used whole blood. The receptor set was obtained from an adult who was a healthcare worker with PCR-confirmed SARS-CoV-2 infection or an uninfected control (not recorded which). Both conserved end residues are part of each CDR3.

>TRBV5-1|13
CASSLSLNTEAFF
>TRBV3-1|16
CASSHRTGGLSYEQYF
>TRBV7-8|12
CASSLDGNEQYF
>TRBV12-3/TRBV12-4|12
CASSLHNYGYTF
>TRBV2|13
CASRTGQGFVYTF
>TRBV28|18
CASSTLRAGSGGTYEQYF
>TRBV29-1|16
CSVRGLAGEPPDTQYF
>TRBV5-1|16
CASSLVAGSDNSPLHF
>TRBV6-5|15
CASSYVTSGQETQYF
>TRBV20-1|13
CSAPTSGYNEQFF
>TRBV30|15
CAWRGGNSSYNEQFF
>TRBV4-1|17
CASSQEESSSGANVLTF
>TRBV27|14
CASSSIGLSEKLFF
>TRBV28|14
CASSFFRGAGEQYF
>TRBV28|15
CASSDSGRGGTEAFF
>TRBV20-1|14
CSARGTGNDEKLFF
>TRBV29-1|12
CSLGTSYNEQFF
>TRBV14|13
CASSSHGTGYAFF
>TRBV7-9|14
CASSMNEVGTEAFF
>TRBV5-1|13
CASSLDIYNEQFF
>TRBV28|16
CASSSLRQGNTGELFF
>TRBV2|15
CASSYAGGTAIGYTF
>TRBV6-6|14
CASRGGATQETQYF
>TRBV5-4|15
CASSLVLGPNNEQFF
>TRBV7-6|16
CASSLAGTGYTGELFF
>TRBV7-2|15
CASSSPEGGTDTQYF
>TRBV12-3/TRBV12-4|13
CASSLTGYHGYTF
>TRBV5-1|15
CASSFGVYPNQPQHF
>TRBV7-2|15
CASRHSAPSSYEQYF
>TRBV12-3/TRBV12-4|16
CASSLALDRGYTEAFF
>TRBV2|13
CASSERAISEQFF
>TRBV29-1|13
CSSRGVSNTEAFF
>TRBV5-4|15
CASSLVGTANNEQFF
>TRBV18|14
CASSPWQSDDEQYF
>TRBV2|11
CASLDNEKLFF
>TRBV6-5|15
CASTPGQGGNSPLHF
>TRBV10-1|14
CASSDGTLCNEQFF
>TRBV5-6|15
CASSPRDRAGYGYTF
>TRBV28|15
CASSPPRLLTQPQHF
>TRBV7-6|17
CASSLIPPGRWDTEAFF
>TRBV6-4|14
CASSASGLGNEQFF
>TRBV18|18
CASSLPRTVYPLYNEQFF
>TRBV18|13
CASSPPAGYEQYF
>TRBV6-5|14
CASSYGMAGNEQFF
>TRBV19|15
CASSNLHGGGDEQYF